The 8 T cell receptor beta chains listed next were all sequenced from one sample in a study of control samples from healthy donors and cancer patients. TCRdb's table, derived via immunoSEQ multiplex PCR, lists solely in-frame clones and lacks some. The sample carries some 97,000 clones, roughly 90% recorded once. The sample taken for sequencing was blood. These receptors originate from a woman aged 45-60 years in good health.

This clone has a single count. The V gene is TRBV4-1, the J gene TRBJ2-3; 12 positions agree with TRBD2. The V gene end was trimmed by 4 bases and the J gene end by 4 bases; junction bases not matched to a gene: 18. The V gene's germline CDR1 is MGHRA and CDR2 YSYEKL. This CDR3 has 20 residues. CDR3 protein: CASSLTQTSGGLQVPDTQYF. Written as DNA, the CDR3 is TGCGCCAGCAGCCTGACCCAGACTAGCGGGGGTTTACAAGTCCCAGATACGCAGTATTTT.

The V call is TRBV10-2, the J call TRBJ1-2, with 9 bases identical to TRBD1. Germline CDR1 and CDR2: WSHSY and SAAADI. The ends lost 0 bases at V and 7 bases at J; junction bases unmatched: 9. This CDR3 is built from 16 residues. The CDR3 sequence is CASSESNPTGGFGYTF. DNA for the CDR3: TGCGCCAGCAGTGAGTCGAATCCGACAGGGGGATTTGGCTACACCTTC.

The chain employs TRBV7-9 and TRBJ2-3; 7 bases line up with TRBD1. From germline, CDR1 is SEHNR and CDR2 FQNEAQ (reference sequence). J lost 0 bases, V lost 4 bases, and 13 bases had no gene match. The CDR3 contains 18 residues. The CDR3 here is CASSSGQARDTSTDTQYF. CDR3 nucleotide sequence: TGTGCCAGCAGCTCAGGACAGGCCCGAGACACTAGCACAGATACGCAGTATTTT.

The rearrangement uses TRBV6-6 and TRBJ2-7; 9 bases line up with TRBD1. V shed 6 bases and J 5 bases; nucleotides not matched to a gene: 5. Germline values: CDR1 MNHNY, CDR2 SVGAGI (reference sequence). The CDR3 is 13 amino acids. Here the CDR3 reads CASSPWDRDEQYF. The CDR3 DNA follows: TGTGCCAGCAGCCCTTGGGACAGGGACGAGCAGTACTTC.

A word on this clone: The junction differs from germline at one of its ends, possibly a read error. The chain recombines TRBV7-3 with TRBJ1-5; D unresolved. In germline, CDR1 is SGHTA, CDR2 FQGTGA. The CDR3 runs to 9 residues. The CDR3 loop is CASSPPPHF. CDR3 DNA: TGTGCCAGCAGCCCCCCCCCGCATTTT.

This clone was seen just once. The rearrangement uses TRBV24-1 and TRBJ2-7, with 7 bases aligning to TRBD1. The V and J ends lost 9 bases and 3 bases, in that order; junction bases with no gene match: 10. The CDR3 spans 14 residues. Germline V gene data show CDR1 as KGHDR and CDR2 as SFDVKD. CDR3 nucleotides: TGTGCCACCCCCCCCTGGACAGGAGACTACGAGCAGTACGTC. Protein sequence: CATPPWTGDYEQYV.

This clone was found a few times. This chain connects TRBV29-1 to TRBJ1-2; maybe TRBD1 (5 bases). Trimming cost V 4 bases and J 7 bases, with 10 bases left between them. The CDR3 spans 11 residues. Germline CDR1 and CDR2: SQVTM and ANQGSEA. The DNA of the CDR3 is TGCAGCGTTGTGTGGGGGGGTGGCTACACCTTC. It encodes CSVVWGGGYTF.

The J gene is TRBJ2-3, the V gene TRBV15; TRBD2 is a possible D gene (5 bases). The germline gives CDR1 LNHNV, CDR2 YYDKDF (reference sequence). With 8 bases removed from V and 2 bases from J, the gap between germline ends came to 17 bases. CDR3 length: 15 amino acids. CDR3 region: CATGTRGLVTDTQYF. For the CDR3, the DNA is TGTGCCACCGGAACGCGCGGACTGGTCACAGATACGCAGTATTTT.